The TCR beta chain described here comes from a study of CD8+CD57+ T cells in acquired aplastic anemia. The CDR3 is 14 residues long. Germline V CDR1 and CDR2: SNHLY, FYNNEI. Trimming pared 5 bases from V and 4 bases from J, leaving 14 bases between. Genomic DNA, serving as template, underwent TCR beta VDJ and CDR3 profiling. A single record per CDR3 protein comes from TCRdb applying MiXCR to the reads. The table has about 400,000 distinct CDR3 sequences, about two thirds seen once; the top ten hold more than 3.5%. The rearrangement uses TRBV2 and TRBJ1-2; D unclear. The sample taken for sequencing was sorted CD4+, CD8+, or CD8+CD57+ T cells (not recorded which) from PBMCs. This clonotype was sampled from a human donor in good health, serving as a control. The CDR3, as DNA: TGTGCCAGCAGTCCCTCCCCTCGGGGCTATGGCTACACCTTC. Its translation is CASSPSPRGYGYTF.